The 9 T cell receptor beta chains listed next were all sequenced from one sample in a study of STAT5B mutations in CD4+ large granular lymphocyte leukemia. Profiled with immunoSEQ multiplex PCR; TCRdb holds only in-frame clones, not every one. The sample comprises approximately 28,000 clones, about 89% of which are singletons, and around 0.4% rests with the top ten. Sequencing input: CD4+ T cells from blood buffy coats. These TCRs come from a human donor in good health.

The genes are TRBV7-9 and TRBJ2-3; D gene ambiguous. Germline lookup yields CDR1 SEHNR and CDR2 FQNEAQ (reference sequence). V dropped 4 bases and J dropped 3 bases, with 5 bases sitting between them. The CDR3 loop spans 12 amino acids. The CDR3 coding sequence is TGTGCCAGCAGCTCCCGTACAGATACGCAGTATTTT. Residues: CASSSRTDTQYF.

V is TRBV28 and J is TRBJ1-2; the match to TRBD1 covers 7 bases. Germline V gene data show CDR1 as MDHEN and CDR2 as SYDVKM. This CDR3 is built from 16 residues. The V gene end was trimmed by 5 bases and the J gene end by 3 bases; junction bases not matched to a gene: 12. Here the CDR3 DNA reads TGTGCCAGCAGTCTCACAGGGGCCCCAACGGACTATGGCTACACCTTC. It is translated as CASSLTGAPTDYGYTF.

The chain employs TRBV5-4 and TRBJ1-5, with 7 bases fitting TRBD1. CDR3 length: 14 amino acids. CDR1 is SGHNT and CDR2 is YYREEE in the germline V gene (reference sequence). The V gene end was trimmed by 4 bases and the J gene end by 2 bases; junction bases not matched to a gene: 3. CDR3 nucleotides: TGTGCCAGCAGCATCGACAGGGGCAATCAGCCCCAGCATTTT. The encoded protein is CASSIDRGNQPQHF. The variable domain in full, with the rest retrieved from reference TRBV5-4 and TRBJ1-5, is ETGVTQSPTHLIKTRGQQVTLRCSSQSGHNTVSWYQQALGQGPQFIFQYYREEENGRGNFPPRFSGLQFPNYSSELNVNALELDDSALYLCASSIDRGNQPQHFGDGTRLSIL.

The chain recombines TRBV7-8 with TRBJ1-3; D unclear. CDR3 length: 17 amino acids. Germline V CDR1 and CDR2: SGHVS, FQNEAQ. Trimming took 1 base from V and 0 from J, leaving 13 bases between them. The DNA for the CDR3 is TGTGCCAGCAGCTTAGGTGCAGGACCCTTCTCTGGAAACACCATATATTTT. This codes for CASSLGAGPFSGNTIYF.

Details on this clone: The identical CDR3 is also encoded by other nucleotide sequences in the sample. The genes are TRBV21-1 and TRBJ1-5; TRBD1, the table's D call, was not compared with the DNA. TRBV21-1 is annotated as a pseudogene. This CDR3 is built from 20 residues. The CDR3 region is CASSKVSLAGAGYSNQPQHF. The CDR3 nucleotides are TGTGCCAGCAGCAAAGTAAGCTTGGCAGGGGCGGGCTATAGCAATCAGCCCCAGCATTTT.

CDR3 sequence: CASGRGGQETQYF. CDR3 in DNA: TGTGCCAGCGGCCGGGGGGGACAAGAGACCCAGTACTTC. This chain uses TRBV6-6 with TRBJ2-5; 8 nucleotides line up with TRBD2. The CDR3 loop spans 13 amino acids. V was clipped by 8 bases and J by 2 bases; unmatched bases: 4. Per the germline V gene, CDR1 is MNHNY and CDR2 is SVGAGI (reference sequence).

This sequence joins TRBV7-9 and TRBJ1-5; 8 nucleotides agree with TRBD1. Germline CDR1 and CDR2: SEHNR and FQNEAQ (reference sequence). J lost 0 bases, V lost 5 bases, and 3 bases had no gene match. The CDR3 runs 15 residues. CDR3 bases: TGTGCCAGCAGCCGTGACAGGGGTAGCAATCAGCCCCAGCATTTT. This translates into CASSRDRGSNQPQHF.

This clone has more than one count but fewer than ten. The J gene is TRBJ2-7, the V gene TRBV10-3; 8 nucleotides agree with TRBD1. Germline V gene sequence: CDR1 ENHRY, CDR2 SYGVKD. The V segment lost 6 bases and the J segment 2 bases; nucleotides outside the gene matches: 6. The CDR3 consists of 14 residues. CDR3 loop: CAIRPGQGAYEQYF. In nucleotides, the CDR3 is TGTGCCATCAGACCTGGACAGGGAGCCTACGAGCAGTACTTC.

This chain uses TRBV29-1 with TRBJ2-7; the match to TRBD2 covers 13 bases. CDR3 size: 15 residues. The junction had 5 bases not matched to a gene; V was cut back by 4 bases and J by 2 bases. The V gene's germline CDR1 is SQVTM and CDR2 ANQGSEA. DNA of the CDR3: TGCAGCGTTGTCGGACTAGCGGGGGCCACCTACGAGCAGTACTTC. Amino acids: CSVVGLAGATYEQYF.